The next 15 T cell receptor beta chains were all read from a single sample in a study of tumor-infiltrating lymphocytes in primary liver carcinoma (dated by TCRdb to the late 2010s). The sequencing machine was an Illumina HiSeq 2500. Starting from approximately 500 ng total RNA, TCRbeta-specific cDNA was produced by reverse transcription with a constant-region primer and ProtoScript II reverse transcriptase. Three nested multiplex PCR rounds, following a slightly modified ARM-PCR procedure, were used to build the TCRbeta libraries. The first two PCR rounds used multiplex TRBV1-TRBV30 forward primers with a Cbeta reverse primer, each for around 10 cycles. TCRdb reran the public reads through fastp at Q25 and MiXCR, keeping productive beta chains. Each CDR3 protein gets just one entry, which takes the most common genes and DNA from the rows behind it. For this sample the table gives a few hundred thousand distinct CDR3 sequences, of which around three fifths were detected only once. Over 15% of the sample belongs to the ten largest clones.

TRIzol reagent was used to extract blood RNA from unsorted whole blood, while the DNeasy Blood & Tissue kit provided the germline DNA. The specimen sequenced was peripheral blood. Receptor source: a woman aged 25-40 years with primary liver carcinoma and hepatitis B virus infection.

V and J are TRBV7-8 and TRBJ2-2; D gene unclear. Germline values: CDR1 SGHVS, CDR2 FQNEAQ. There are 14 residues in the CDR3. V gave up 5 bases and J gave up 0 bases, with 7 bases separating them. The CDR3 loop reads CASSPRSNTGELFF. The CDR3 coding sequence is TGTGCCAGCAGCCCCCGTTCGAACACCGGGGAGCTGTTTTTT.

This clonotype was observed a handful of times. This chain joins TRBV4-2 and TRBJ2-5, with D unclear. From germline, CDR1 is LGHNA and CDR2 YNFKEQ. Deletions cut 1 base from V and 8 bases from J, with 14 bases between. CDR3 length equals 14 residues. DNA of the CDR3: TGTGCCAGCAGCCAAGGGTCCTCCTCGAGAACCCAGTACTTC. It codes for CASSQGSSSRTQYF.

This clonotype was detected once. Since a much larger clone is just one base distant, this may be a read error. The conserved phenylalanine or tryptophan is not found at the CDR3 terminus, so this likely reflects a read error. The V and J genes are TRBV12-3 or TRBV12-4 and TRBJ1-5; D is ambiguous. The CDR3 length is 12 residues. Trimming cost V 0 bases and J 9 bases, with 6 bases left between them. The CDR3 nucleotides are TGTGCCAGCAGTTTAGCGCCGGGGCCCCAGCATATT. It is translated as CASSLAPGPQHI.

This clonotype was observed many times. The genes are TRBV6-2 or TRBV6-3 and TRBJ1-1, with D maybe TRBD1 (5 bases). The V gene's germline CDR1 is MNHEY and CDR2 SVGEGT. Between the trimmed V and J ends, which lost 6 bases and 1 base, there was a span of 12 bases. CDR3 length equals 14 residues. In DNA, the CDR3 is TGTGCCAGCAGCCGGGGGAACAGGAACACTGAAGCTTTCTTT. Protein sequence: CASSRGNRNTEAFF.

As regards this clonotype: This could be a read error, since a much larger clone is one nucleotide away. The chain carries TRBV6-2 or TRBV6-3 and TRBJ1-1; 8 positions agree with TRBD1. Germline CDR1 is MNHEY and CDR2 is SVGEGT. This CDR3 has 14 residues. The V gene end was trimmed by 10 bases and the J gene end by 2 bases; junction bases not matched to a gene: 9. This chain's CDR3 is CANRRDRRNTEAFF. In DNA form, the CDR3 reads TGTGCCAACAGAAGGGACAGGAGAAACACTGAAGCTTTCTTT.

For this clonotype: Relative to the germline gene, one junction end is altered; a read error may explain this. The chain is built from TRBV6-2 or TRBV6-3 and TRBJ2-6; 7 nucleotides agree with TRBD1. Germline V gene lookup returns CDR1 MNHEY and CDR2 SVGEGT. This CDR3 has 16 amino acids. CDR3 bases: TGTGCCAGCAGCCGACAGGGATCCTCTGGGGCCAGCGTCCTGACTTTC. Its translation is CASSRQGSSGASVLTF.

Regarding this clonotype: A junction boundary mismatches the germline segment, possibly from a read error. The rearrangement links TRBV7-9 to TRBJ2-3; 7 bases fit TRBD1. The CDR3 loop spans 15 amino acids. Germline CDR1 is SEHNR and CDR2 is FQNEAQ (reference sequence). The CDR3 region has the DNA TGTGCCAGCAGCCCCCCCGACAGGGTCACAGGTACGCAGTATTTT. It translates to CASSPPDRVTGTQYF.

About this clonotype itself: Sequence at one end of the junction differs from germline and may be a read error. V usage is TRBV11-1 and J usage is TRBJ2-5, with 8 nucleotides matching TRBD2. Germline CDR1 is SGHAT and CDR2 is FQDESV (reference sequence). The CDR3 runs 15 residues. CDR3 in DNA: TGTGCCGGCAGCGCCGTTGCCAGCGGGAGTGAGACCCAGTACTTC. This encodes CAGSAVASGSETQYF.

The chain couples TRBV6-5 to TRBJ2-2, with unresolved D. CDR1 is MNHEY, CDR2 SVGAGI, per germline. Trimming cost V 6 bases and J 4 bases, with 15 bases left between them. The CDR3 contains 15 residues. CDR3: CASRALNRATGELFF. The CDR3 DNA sequence: TGTGCCAGCAGGGCCCTAAACCGGGCCACCGGGGAGCTGTTTTTT.

The table lists this clonotype with a count of one. The junction differs from germline at one of its ends, possibly a read error. The chain combines TRBV7-9 with TRBJ2-1; D not resolved. Per germline, CDR1 SEHNR and CDR2 FQNEAQ (reference sequence). This CDR3 is built from 14 residues. CDR3 residues: CVSSTTDRLNEQFF. CDR3 DNA: TGTGTCAGCAGCACCACGGACCGCCTCAATGAGCAGTTCTTC.

The chain has TRBV18 and TRBJ2-1; D is perhaps TRBD2 (7 bases). CDR3 size: 15 residues. Trimming took 4 bases from V and 4 from J, leaving 14 bases between them. In germline, CDR1 is KGHSH, CDR2 LQKENI. Written as DNA, the CDR3 is TGTGCCAGCTCACGTTTCGGGGGGCTATACAATGAGCAGTTCTTC. It codes for CASSRFGGLYNEQFF.

Concerning this clonotype: A read error may account for a junction end that differs from germline. The V gene is TRBV6-1, the J gene TRBJ2-7, with TRBD2 matching over 11 bases. The CDR3 is 17 residues long. The germline V gene has CDR1 MNHNS and CDR2 SASEGT. Written as DNA, the CDR3 is TGTGCCAGCAGTGATGGGCCGGGACTAGCGGACTCCAACGAGCAGTACTTC. It is translated as CASSDGPGLADSNEQYF.

As to this clonotype: Because the CDR3 is missing its conserved closing phenylalanine or tryptophan, this is likely a read error. The chain joins TRBV11-2 to TRBJ2-3; D perhaps matches TRBD2 (5 bases). Per the germline V gene, CDR1 is SGHAT and CDR2 is FQNNGV. The CDR3 contains 16 residues. Trimming left V 5 bases short and J 6 bases short, with 21 bases between. The CDR3 spells CASSPRETSSSDTQYY. The DNA for the CDR3 is TGTGCCAGCAGCCCGAGGGAGACGTCGAGCTCGGATACGCAGTATTAT.

The chain couples TRBV11-2 to TRBJ2-7; D unresolved. V gave up 9 bases and J gave up 1 base, with 16 bases separating them. This CDR3 region has 14 residues. CDR1 is SGHAT and CDR2 is FQNNGV in the germline V gene. CDR3 coding DNA: TGTGCCAGTAGCCCCGTCGACCGATCCTACGAGCAGTACTTC. This encodes CASSPVDRSYEQYF.

This clonotype was detected many times. V is TRBV29-1 and J is TRBJ2-2; 9 bases match TRBD2. Germline-derived CDR1 and CDR2 are SQVTM and ANQGSEA. The CDR3 totals 13 residues. The V gene end was trimmed by 5 bases and the J gene end by 6 bases; junction bases not matched to a gene: 4. The CDR3 reads CSVISGSSGELFF. As DNA, the CDR3 is TGCAGCGTTATTAGCGGGAGTTCCGGGGAGCTGTTTTTT.